The 14 T cell receptor beta chains below were found in one sample sequenced in a study of cytomegalovirus exposure and HLA in healthy donors. A multiplex PCR was run with 60 Vbeta primers and 13 Jbeta primers. Profiled with immunoSEQ multiplex PCR; TCRdb holds only in-frame clones, not every one. The profile shows around 230,000 clones, 60% to 80% of them singletons. The sample consisted of PBMCs. These receptors all stem from a male donor in good health and CMV-seronegative.

As for this clone: The sample contains more than one DNA sequence encoding this CDR3. The chain carries TRBV9 and TRBJ2-7, with 9 bases that match TRBD2. J lost 1 base, V lost 4 bases, and 6 bases had no gene match. The CDR3 is 15 residues long. CDR1 is SGDLS and CDR2 is YYNGEE in the germline V gene. In DNA form, the CDR3 reads TGTGCCAGCAGCCCTAGGCTAGCGGGATCCTACGAGCAGTACTTC. Protein sequence: CASSPRLAGSYEQYF.

This clone was seen a single time. The chain couples TRBV6-5 to TRBJ1-5; D gene uncertain. This CDR3 has 15 amino acids. Germline V lookup: CDR1 MNHEY, CDR2 SVGAGI. V was pared by 0 bases and J by 6 bases, with 12 bases between. The DNA for the CDR3 is TGTGCCAGCAGTTACTCTATAGACACCCGTCAGCCCCAGCATTTT. Encoded protein: CASSYSIDTRQPQHF.

The chain carries TRBV7-8 and TRBJ2-5; possibly TRBD2 for D (6 bases). Germline V gives CDR1 SGHVS, CDR2 FQNEAQ. This CDR3 has 14 amino acids. V was clipped by 1 base and J by 5 bases, with 11 bases between them. CDR3 amino acids: CASSLGGIGETQYF. Here the CDR3 DNA reads TGTGCCAGCAGCTTAGGCGGGATTGGTGAGACCCAGTACTTC. The full variable domain, its missing parts supplied by reference TRBV7-8 and TRBJ2-5, is GAGVSQSPRYKVAKRGQDVALRCDPISGHVSLFWYQQALGQGPEFLTYFQNEAQLDKSGLPSDRFFAERPEGSVSTLKIQRTQQEDSAVYLCASSLGGIGETQYFGPGTRLLVL.

V gene TRBV5-1 combines with J gene TRBJ2-3, with TRBD1 matching over 8 bases. Per germline, CDR1 SGHRS and CDR2 YFSETQ. The V and J ends lost 4 bases and 4 bases, in that order; junction bases with no gene match: 11. The CDR3 extends over 16 amino acids. The CDR3 DNA is TGCGCCAGCAGCGTGAACCCGGGACAGGCTGCAGATACGCAGTATTTT. Protein product: CASSVNPGQAADTQYF.

The rearrangement uses TRBV6-6 and TRBJ2-5; D not certain. There are 15 residues in the CDR3. From germline, CDR1 is MNHNY and CDR2 SVGAGI (reference sequence). The germline V and J ends were trimmed by 4 bases and 5 bases, with 17 bases remaining between them. CDR3 bases: TGTGCCAGCAGTTTGTCCCGACATGTTACGGAGACCCAGTACTTC. It is translated as CASSLSRHVTETQYF.

This chain joins TRBV29-1 and TRBJ2-1; 10 bases align to TRBD2. J lost 9 bases, V lost 5 bases, and 10 bases had no gene match. Looked up from germline, CDR1 is SQVTM and CDR2 is ANQGSEA. CDR3 length: 14 amino acids. CDR3 in amino acids: CSVPGTSVRPEQFF. The CDR3 DNA follows: TGCAGCGTTCCCGGGACTAGCGTCCGCCCTGAGCAGTTCTTC.

This CDR3 is CARSLGAGVSGNTIYF. In nucleotides, the CDR3 is TGTGCCAGAAGCTTGGGGGCAGGCGTCTCTGGAAACACCATATATTTT. V and J are TRBV5-3 and TRBJ1-3; D unclear. TRBV5-3 is recorded as an ORF, its role being uncertain. CDR3 size: 16 residues. V lost 0 bases, J lost 0 bases, and 10 bases lay in between.

There are a few counts of this clone. The rearrangement uses TRBV6-6 and TRBJ2-3; 9 bases are a match to TRBD2. J gave up 5 bases and V 7 bases, and 4 bases lay outside the gene matches. The CDR3 has 13 amino acids. Germline loops: CDR1 MNHNY, CDR2 SVGAGI (reference sequence). CDR3 amino acids: CASTVAGEDTQYF. CDR3 nucleotide sequence: TGTGCCAGCACAGTAGCGGGAGAAGATACGCAGTATTTT.

Only one count was recorded for this clone. The chain combines TRBV7-6 with TRBJ1-6, with D tentatively TRBD1 (6 bases). CDR1 is SGHVS and CDR2 is FNYEAQ in the germline V gene. Trimming took off 1 base at V and 4 bases at J, with 8 bases between the two ends. The CDR3 length is 15 residues. CDR3 sequence: CASSLEDRYNSPLHF. CDR3 in DNA: TGTGCCAGCAGCTTAGAGGACAGATATAATTCACCCCTCCACTTT.

This clone was detected only a few times. V and J are TRBV5-1 and TRBJ1-6; 7 bases match TRBD1. Trimming cost V 4 bases and J 5 bases; bases outside gene matches: 9. Germline loops: CDR1 SGHRS, CDR2 YFSETQ. The CDR3 contains 16 residues. The DNA of the CDR3 is TGCGCCAGCAGCCCACAGGGGTTAGGGCATAATTCACCCCTCCACTTT. As protein: CASSPQGLGHNSPLHF. The variable domain in full, with the rest retrieved from reference TRBV5-1 and TRBJ1-6, is KAGVTQTPRYLIKTRGQQVTLSCSPISGHRSVSWYQQTPGQGLQFLFEYFSETQRNKGNFPGRFSGRQFSNSRSEMNVSTLELGDSALYLCASSPQGLGHNSPLHFGNGTRLTVT.

V gene TRBV6-5 combines with J gene TRBJ1-2, with a weak D call TRBD1 (5 bases). The CDR3 contains 13 residues. Germline CDR1 is MNHEY and CDR2 is SVGAGI. V was pared by 5 bases and J by 2 bases, with 9 bases between. CDR3 DNA: TGTGCCAGCAGTCCGCCAGGGAACTATGGCTACACCTTC. This sequence encodes CASSPPGNYGYTF.

V and J are TRBV28 and TRBJ1-2; 8 bases fit TRBD1. CDR1 is MDHEN and CDR2 is SYDVKM in the germline V gene. V trimming: 9 bases; J trimming: 6 bases; junction bases outside the gene matches: 6. This CDR3 contains 12 residues. The CDR3 sequence: CARLTGAHGYTF. The CDR3 region has the DNA TGTGCCAGGCTGACAGGGGCACATGGCTACACCTTC.

This sequence joins TRBV4-3 and TRBJ2-3, with 9 positions matching TRBD2. Germline V gene sequence: CDR1 LGHNA, CDR2 YSLEER. The CDR3 runs to 15 residues. Unmatched junction bases numbered 13, after V lost 8 bases and J lost 7 bases. The chain's CDR3 is CASSIVAGVGNTQYF. The CDR3 DNA is TGCGCCAGCTCTATAGTAGCGGGAGTTGGGAATACGCAGTATTTT.

The chain combines TRBV2 with TRBJ2-1; D gene uncertain. Per the germline V gene, CDR1 is SNHLY and CDR2 is FYNNEI. V was trimmed by 7 bases and J by 6 bases, leaving 13 bases between them. The CDR3 runs to 13 residues. CDR3 nucleotide sequence: TGTGCCAGCAACGGGTTCTTAGGCAATGAGCAGTTCTTC. Its protein product is CASNGFLGNEQFF.